Below, one TCR beta chain is given with its context. The target of this receptor is not known. Per-nucleotide qualities are absent, and no much larger clonotype sits a single base away. The trial excluded patients who had a history of autoimmune disease or were on systemic immunosuppression. In every dose cohort, peripheral blood was drawn for TCR sequencing at baseline, cycle 4 day 1, and cycle 7 day 1. The samples were drawn from a first-in-human, open-label, multicenter phase I dose-escalation trial of ivuxolimab. The trial enrolled adults with locally advanced or metastatic head and neck squamous cell, hepatocellular, melanoma or renal cell carcinoma. CD4+ and CD8+ T cells were sorted separately from peripheral blood before TCR sequencing. From the cysteine up to the phenylalanine, the CDR3 has a length of 15 residues. The DNA shown is the 45-base CDR3, in frame from base 1. Taken from the germline V gene (reference sequence), the CDR1 and CDR2 loops are LNHDA and SQIVND. V is reduced by 3 bases and J by 0 bases, leaving a spacing of 8 bases between them.

This entry comes from a study of OX40 agonist ivuxolimab in advanced cancers. Looking at the study overall: Ivuxolimab was a fully human IgG2 agonistic monoclonal antibody targeting the costimulatory receptor OX40 (CD134). The point of sequencing TCRbeta in the periphery was to test whether ivuxolimab changed TCR sequence diversity and drove clonal T-cell expansion. In the dose-escalation cohort, more than 80% of patients were male, and the mean age was 60 years with a range of roughly 20 to 79. Partial responses occurred in three dose-escalation patients: two with cutaneous melanoma and one with hepatocellular carcinoma. The monotherapy dose-escalation portion (N of about 50 patients) of the phase I ivuxolimab trial is reported in the paper. Intravenous ivuxolimab was administered to patients every 2 weeks at six dose levels: 0.01, 0.1, 0.3, 1.5, 3 and 10 mg/kg. Prior anti-PD-1, anti-PD-L1 or anti-CTLA-4 therapy was permitted, and checkpoint inhibitors had been received by approximately 39% of dose-escalation patients. Of the approximately 54 patients in dose escalation, some 20 had hepatocellular carcinoma, some 15 had melanoma, 9 had renal cell carcinoma and 9 had head and neck cancer.

For sequencing of the TCRbeta CDR3 region, genomic DNA was extracted from the sorted cells. The immunoSEQ Assay was used for sequencing of TCRbeta CDR3 regions. Not all clones reach the TCRdb copy of this immuneACCESS table, which keeps in-frame sequences only. Checked studies attribute under half of the gap to unresolved V genes and leave the rest unexplained. The sample includes just under 55,000 clones, with 70% to 80% observed a single time. In total, the top ten clones hold roughly 4.6% of the sample. What the authors observed across the whole study: At doses of 0.1 to 3.0 mg/kg, clonal expansion of both CD4+ and CD8+ blood T cells was observed from baseline to week 6. After ivuxolimab, more expanded clones were found on average in CD8+ T cells than in CD4+ T cells. Antigen specificity was not determined for the clonally expanded peripheral T cells. Low levels of normalized T-cell clonal expansion were also seen in some nonresponding patients. In the 0.1-3.0 mg/kg groups, partial responders had among the lowest normalized peripheral clonal expansion, particularly in CD8+ T cells.

The receptor comes from an adult with an advanced solid tumor such as melanoma, head and neck, liver or kidney cancer. The sequencing here drew on CD4+ or CD8+ T cells sorted from blood, taken in a trial of the OX40 agonist ivuxolimab. Rearrangement joined TRBV19 to TRBJ1-4; the D gene assignment is ambiguous. For the CDR3, the sequence is CASSMTRATNEKLFF. DNA sequence: TGTGCCAGTAGTATGACGCGGGCAACTAATGAAAAACTGTTTTTT.